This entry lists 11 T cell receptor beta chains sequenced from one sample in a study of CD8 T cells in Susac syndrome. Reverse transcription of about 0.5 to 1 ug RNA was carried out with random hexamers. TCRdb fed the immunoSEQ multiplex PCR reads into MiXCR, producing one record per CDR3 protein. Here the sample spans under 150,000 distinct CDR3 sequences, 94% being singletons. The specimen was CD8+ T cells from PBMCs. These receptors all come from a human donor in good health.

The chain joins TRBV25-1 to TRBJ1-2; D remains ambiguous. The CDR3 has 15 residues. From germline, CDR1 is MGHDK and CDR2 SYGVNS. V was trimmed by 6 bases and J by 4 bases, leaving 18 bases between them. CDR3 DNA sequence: TGTGCCAGCAGCCAAGGAGAGGGTTCGGGCTATGGCTACACCTTC. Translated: CASSQGEGSGYGYTF.

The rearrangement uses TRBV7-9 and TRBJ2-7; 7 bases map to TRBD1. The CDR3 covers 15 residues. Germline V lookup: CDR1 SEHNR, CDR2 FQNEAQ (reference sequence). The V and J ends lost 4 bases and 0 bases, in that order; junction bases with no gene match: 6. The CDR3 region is CASSSGQANSYEQYF. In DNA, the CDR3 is TGTGCCAGCAGCTCTGGACAGGCGAACTCCTACGAGCAGTACTTC.

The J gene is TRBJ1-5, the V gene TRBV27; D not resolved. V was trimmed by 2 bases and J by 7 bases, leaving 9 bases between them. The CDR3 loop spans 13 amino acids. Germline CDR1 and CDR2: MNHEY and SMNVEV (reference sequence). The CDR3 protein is CASSLGSPQPQHF. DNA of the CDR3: TGTGCCAGCAGTTTAGGGTCACCGCAGCCCCAGCATTTT.

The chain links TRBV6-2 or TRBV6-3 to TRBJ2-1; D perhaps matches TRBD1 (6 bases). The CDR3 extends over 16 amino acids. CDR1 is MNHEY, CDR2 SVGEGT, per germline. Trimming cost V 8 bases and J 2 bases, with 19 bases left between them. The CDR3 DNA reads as TGTGCCAGCTTCTCCGTCCCAGGGGAGCCCTACAATGAGCAGTTCTTC. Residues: CASFSVPGEPYNEQFF.

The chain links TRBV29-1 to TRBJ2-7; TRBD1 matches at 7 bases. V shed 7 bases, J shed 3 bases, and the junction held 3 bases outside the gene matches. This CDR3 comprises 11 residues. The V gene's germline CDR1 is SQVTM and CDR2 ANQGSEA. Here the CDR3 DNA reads TGCAGCGACCGGGACAGCTACGAGCAGTACTTC. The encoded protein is CSDRDSYEQYF.

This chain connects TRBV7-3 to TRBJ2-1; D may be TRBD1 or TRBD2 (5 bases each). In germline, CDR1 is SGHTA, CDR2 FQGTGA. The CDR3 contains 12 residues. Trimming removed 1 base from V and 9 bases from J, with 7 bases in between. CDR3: CASSLNGAEQFF. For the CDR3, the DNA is TGTGCCAGCAGCTTAAACGGGGCTGAGCAGTTCTTC.

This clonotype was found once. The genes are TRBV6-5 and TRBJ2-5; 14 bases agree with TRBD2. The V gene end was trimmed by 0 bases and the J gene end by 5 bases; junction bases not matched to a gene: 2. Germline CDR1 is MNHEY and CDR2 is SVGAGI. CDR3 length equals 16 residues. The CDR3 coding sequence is TGTGCCAGCAGTTACTCGGGACTAGCGGGAGCGGAGACCCAGTACTTC. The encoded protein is CASSYSGLAGAETQYF.

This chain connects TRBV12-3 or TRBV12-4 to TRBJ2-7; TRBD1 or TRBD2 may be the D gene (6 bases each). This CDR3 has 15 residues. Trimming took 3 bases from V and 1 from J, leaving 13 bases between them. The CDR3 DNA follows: TGTGCCAGCAGTTTCTGGGGGGACATTTCCTACGAGCAGTACTTC. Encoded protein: CASSFWGDISYEQYF.

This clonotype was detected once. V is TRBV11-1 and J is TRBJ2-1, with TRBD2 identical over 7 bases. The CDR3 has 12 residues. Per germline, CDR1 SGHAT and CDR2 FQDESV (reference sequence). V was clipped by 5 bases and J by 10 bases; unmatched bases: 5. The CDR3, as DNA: TGTGCCAGCAGCCGGACTAGTAGCGAGCAGTTCTTC. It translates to CASSRTSSEQFF.

The CDR3 coding sequence is TGTGCCAGCAGTTTGCGGTCGGCCTACGAGCAGTACTTC. It translates to CASSLRSAYEQYF. V usage is TRBV27 and J usage is TRBJ2-7, with D unresolved. The CDR3 spans 13 residues. The germline CDR1 and CDR2 sequences are MNHEY and SMNVEV (reference sequence). Trimming removed 3 bases at V and 2 bases at J, with 8 bases between.

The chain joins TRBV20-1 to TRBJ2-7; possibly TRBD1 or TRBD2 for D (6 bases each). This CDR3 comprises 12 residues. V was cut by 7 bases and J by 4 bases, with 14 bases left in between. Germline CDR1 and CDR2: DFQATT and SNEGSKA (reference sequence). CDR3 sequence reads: CSVGGPPYEQYF. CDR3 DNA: TGCAGTGTAGGGGGGCCCCCTTACGAGCAGTACTTC.